These 21 T cell receptor beta chains originate from one sample sequenced in a study of blood T cell repertoires in COVID-19. Using immunoSEQ multiplex PCR, the repertoire was profiled, and TCRdb retains in-frame clones only, with some absent. The sample yields fewer than 250,000 clones, roughly 90% seen once. The sample consisted of peripheral blood. The source of these receptors is a woman between 40 and 55 years old with acute or convalescent COVID-19.

V is TRBV6-5 and J is TRBJ1-4, with 12 bases that match TRBD1. The junction had 7 bases not matched to a gene; V was cut back by 6 bases and J by 8 bases. Germline V lookup: CDR1 MNHEY, CDR2 SVGAGI. The CDR3 covers 15 residues. CDR3 protein: CASRGDRGRWEKLFF. CDR3 sequence (DNA): TGTGCCAGCAGGGGGGACAGGGGGCGATGGGAAAAACTGTTTTTT.

By share of the sample, this clone is medium-sized. This chain joins TRBV5-6 and TRBJ1-1, with TRBD1 as a possible D gene (5 bases). Germline V gene data show CDR1 as SGHDT and CDR2 as YYEEEE. The CDR3 has 12 amino acids. The V gene lost 3 bases and the J gene lost 9 bases, with 12 bases spanning the gap. The DNA for the CDR3 is TGTGCCAGCAGCTGGGACTCCTCCAAAGCTTTCTTT. Residues: CASSWDSSKAFF. Together with reference TRBV5-6 and TRBJ1-1, the CDR3 gives the full variable domain: DAGVTQSPTHLIKTRGQQVTLRCSPKSGHDTVSWYQQALGQGPQFIFQYYEEEERQRGNFPDRFSGHQFPNYSSELNVNALLLGDSALYLCASSWDSSKAFFGQGTRLTVV.

The chain couples TRBV12-2 to TRBJ1-2; the D call in the table, TRBD1, was not verified against the DNA. TRBV12-2 is a listed pseudogene. This CDR3 contains 17 residues. CDR3 coding DNA: TGTGCAAGTCGCTTATGCCCCATCCATAAACAGGCACCCGAATACACCTTC. It codes for CASRLCPIHKQAPEYTF.

The genes are TRBV19 and TRBJ1-4; D remains unclear. This CDR3 spans 13 amino acids. CDR1 is LNHDA, CDR2 SQIVND, per germline (reference sequence). V lost 5 bases to trimming and J lost 8 bases, with 12 bases between them. This CDR3 reads CASSGIGVEKLFF. The CDR3, as DNA: TGTGCCAGTAGTGGTATCGGGGTGGAAAAACTGTTTTTT.

The CDR3 region has the DNA TGTGCCAGCAGCCGGGGGACTTACAATGAGCAGTTCTTC. This codes for CASSRGTYNEQFF. This sequence joins TRBV12-3 or TRBV12-4 and TRBJ2-1, with a weak D call TRBD2 (6 bases). Trimming removed 6 bases from V and 4 bases from J, with 10 bases in between. The CDR3 sequence is 13 residues long.

The CDR3 bases are TGCAGCGTTGAATTCGAACTTCTGAACACTGAAGCTTTCTTT. This sequence encodes CSVEFELLNTEAFF. The chain joins TRBV29-1 to TRBJ1-1, with D unclear. The CDR3 contains 14 residues. From germline, CDR1 is SQVTM and CDR2 ANQGSEA. Trimming pared 2 bases from V and 0 bases from J, leaving 10 bases between.

The chain recombines TRBV7-3 with TRBJ2-3; 8 nucleotides align to TRBD2. V was clipped by 6 bases and J by 3 bases; unmatched bases: 5. This CDR3 is built from 14 residues. The germline gives CDR1 SGHTA, CDR2 FQGTGA. The CDR3: CASSRGGRTDTQYF. The CDR3 DNA reads TGTGCCAGCAGTCGGGGGGGCAGGACAGATACGCAGTATTTT.

This clone was counted a single time. The chain couples TRBV10-2 to TRBJ1-6, with D maybe TRBD1 (5 bases). The CDR3 runs to 16 residues. Germline V CDR1 and CDR2: WSHSY, SAAADI. The germline V and J ends were trimmed by 3 bases and 7 bases, with 16 bases remaining between them. CDR3 residues: CASSDPLVRVNSPLHF. The CDR3 DNA sequence: TGCGCCAGCAGTGATCCATTGGTCAGGGTGAATTCACCCCTCCACTTT.

This chain connects TRBV3-1 (or the pseudogene TRBV3-2) to TRBJ1-4; D unresolved. V was clipped by 0 bases and J by 2 bases, with 7 bases between them. Germline V gene sequence: CDR1 LGHDT, CDR2 YNNKEL (reference sequence). The CDR3 length is 15 residues. The chain's CDR3 is CASSQEGRTNEKLFF. The DNA for the CDR3 is TGTGCCAGCAGCCAAGAGGGGAGGACTAATGAAAAACTGTTTTTT.

The sample holds one count of this clone. J is TRBJ1-2 and V is TRBV6-5; perhaps TRBD1 as D (6 bases). The CDR3 loop spans 15 amino acids. With 6 bases removed from V and 5 bases from J, the gap between germline ends came to 19 bases. CDR1 is MNHEY and CDR2 is SVGAGI in the germline V gene. The CDR3 protein is CASRSTGKGKYGYTF. The CDR3 DNA follows: TGTGCCAGCAGATCCACAGGGAAAGGGAAGTATGGCTACACCTTC.

The chain couples TRBV5-5 to TRBJ1-6; unclear D gene. CDR1 is SGHKS and CDR2 is YYEKEE in the germline V gene (reference sequence). The CDR3 runs 16 residues. Trimming cost V 3 bases and J 0 bases, with 10 bases left between them. CDR3 bases: TGTGCCAGCAGCTCACAGCGGGGCTCCTATAATTCACCCCTCCACTTT. Translated, it gives CASSSQRGSYNSPLHF. The complete variable domain, with remaining parts taken from reference TRBV5-5 and TRBJ1-6, reads DAGVTQSPTHLIKTRGQQVTLRCSPISGHKSVSWYQQVLGQGPQFIFQYYEKEERGRGNFPDRFSARQFPNYSSELNVNALLLGDSALYLCASSSQRGSYNSPLHFGNGTRLTVT.

V is TRBV7-2 and J is TRBJ2-1; D possibly corresponds to TRBD2 (6 bases). Trimming took 4 bases from V and 13 from J, leaving 17 bases between them. The CDR3 loop spans 13 amino acids. CDR1 is SGHTA and CDR2 is FQGNSA in the germline V gene. The CDR3 is CASSSGDHVNQFF. In nucleotides, the CDR3 is TGTGCCAGCAGCTCGGGGGACCACGTCAATCAGTTCTTC.

The chain combines TRBV5-1 with TRBJ1-1; D possibly corresponds to TRBD1 (6 bases). CDR1 and CDR2 (germline): SGHRS, YFSETQ. The CDR3 has 14 amino acids. Trimming cost V 4 bases and J 8 bases, with 18 bases left between them. The CDR3 sequence: CASSENYRASEAFF. CDR3 sequence (DNA): TGCGCCAGCAGCGAAAACTACAGGGCCTCAGAAGCTTTCTTT.

This clone was seen more than once but under ten times. The rearrangement joins TRBV6-1 to TRBJ2-7, with a possible D match to TRBD1 (6 bases). The length of the CDR3 is 14 residues. Germline CDR1 MNHNS, CDR2 SASEGT. V lost 0 bases, J lost 5 bases, and 11 bases lay in between. CDR3 region: CASSEAGTFHEQYV. The CDR3 nucleotides read TGTGCCAGCAGTGAAGCTGGGACATTCCACGAGCAGTACGTC.

This rearrangement joins TRBV6-5 to TRBJ2-1; 10 positions match TRBD2. With V trimmed by 6 bases and J by 7 bases, 9 bases remained unmatched. Per germline, CDR1 MNHEY and CDR2 SVGAGI. The CDR3 runs to 15 residues. In DNA, the CDR3 is TGTGCCAGCAGCATCAGCGGGGGGGCCGCGAATGAGCAGTTCTTC. Translated: CASSISGGAANEQFF.

In DNA, the CDR3 is TGTGCCAGCAGTCAGAACACTGAAGCTTTCTTT. This sequence encodes CASSQNTEAFF. The rearrangement joins TRBV12-3 or TRBV12-4 to TRBJ1-1; no definite D call. V lost 5 bases to trimming and J lost 1 base, with 2 bases between them. The CDR3 has 11 residues.

This clone has only one observation. The rearrangement uses TRBV5-4 and TRBJ2-2; 9 nucleotides match TRBD2. Germline V lookup: CDR1 SGHNT, CDR2 YYREEE (reference sequence). The CDR3 is 15 residues long. The V and J ends lost 2 bases and 5 bases, in that order; junction bases with no gene match: 4. Here the CDR3 reads CASSFSGGGTGELFF. In DNA form, the CDR3 reads TGTGCCAGCAGCTTTAGCGGGGGAGGGACCGGGGAGCTGTTTTTT.

The V gene is TRBV7-8, the J gene TRBJ1-1; 8 nucleotides align to TRBD1. Germline V gives CDR1 SGHVS, CDR2 FQNEAQ. The CDR3 has 15 amino acids. V was pared by 2 bases and J by 7 bases, with 9 bases of the junction left unmatched. The CDR3 here is CASSLSGRGQVEAFF. The CDR3 DNA is TGTGCCAGCAGCTTATCAGGCAGGGGGCAGGTTGAAGCTTTCTTT.

This clone was detected only once. The chain has TRBV2 and TRBJ2-7; 9 bases map to TRBD2. V trimming: 3 bases; J trimming: 11 bases; junction bases outside the gene matches: 5. This CDR3 has 12 residues. The germline CDR1 and CDR2 sequences are SNHLY and FYNNEI. The CDR3 reads CASSEVSGGKYV. The CDR3 DNA reads TGTGCCAGCAGTGAGGTTAGCGGGGGAAAGTACGTC.

The rearrangement links TRBV18 to TRBJ2-6, with a tentative D call TRBD1 (5 bases). Germline V lookup: CDR1 KGHSH, CDR2 LQKENI. This CDR3 comprises 14 residues. Trimming removed 6 bases from V and 1 base from J, with 7 bases in between. As DNA, the CDR3 is TGTGCCAGCTCGGCAGGGTCTGGGGCCAACGTCCTGACTTTC. This sequence encodes CASSAGSGANVLTF.

The V call is TRBV7-8, the J call TRBJ1-6; possible D gene TRBD1, 5 bases. V was shortened by 5 bases and J by 0 bases, with 11 bases between the two germline ends. This CDR3 is 16 amino acids long. The V gene's germline CDR1 is SGHVS and CDR2 FQNEAQ. In DNA, the CDR3 is TGTGCCAGCAGCCCGGACACTTACTCCTATAATTCACCCCTCCACTTT. This translates into CASSPDTYSYNSPLHF.